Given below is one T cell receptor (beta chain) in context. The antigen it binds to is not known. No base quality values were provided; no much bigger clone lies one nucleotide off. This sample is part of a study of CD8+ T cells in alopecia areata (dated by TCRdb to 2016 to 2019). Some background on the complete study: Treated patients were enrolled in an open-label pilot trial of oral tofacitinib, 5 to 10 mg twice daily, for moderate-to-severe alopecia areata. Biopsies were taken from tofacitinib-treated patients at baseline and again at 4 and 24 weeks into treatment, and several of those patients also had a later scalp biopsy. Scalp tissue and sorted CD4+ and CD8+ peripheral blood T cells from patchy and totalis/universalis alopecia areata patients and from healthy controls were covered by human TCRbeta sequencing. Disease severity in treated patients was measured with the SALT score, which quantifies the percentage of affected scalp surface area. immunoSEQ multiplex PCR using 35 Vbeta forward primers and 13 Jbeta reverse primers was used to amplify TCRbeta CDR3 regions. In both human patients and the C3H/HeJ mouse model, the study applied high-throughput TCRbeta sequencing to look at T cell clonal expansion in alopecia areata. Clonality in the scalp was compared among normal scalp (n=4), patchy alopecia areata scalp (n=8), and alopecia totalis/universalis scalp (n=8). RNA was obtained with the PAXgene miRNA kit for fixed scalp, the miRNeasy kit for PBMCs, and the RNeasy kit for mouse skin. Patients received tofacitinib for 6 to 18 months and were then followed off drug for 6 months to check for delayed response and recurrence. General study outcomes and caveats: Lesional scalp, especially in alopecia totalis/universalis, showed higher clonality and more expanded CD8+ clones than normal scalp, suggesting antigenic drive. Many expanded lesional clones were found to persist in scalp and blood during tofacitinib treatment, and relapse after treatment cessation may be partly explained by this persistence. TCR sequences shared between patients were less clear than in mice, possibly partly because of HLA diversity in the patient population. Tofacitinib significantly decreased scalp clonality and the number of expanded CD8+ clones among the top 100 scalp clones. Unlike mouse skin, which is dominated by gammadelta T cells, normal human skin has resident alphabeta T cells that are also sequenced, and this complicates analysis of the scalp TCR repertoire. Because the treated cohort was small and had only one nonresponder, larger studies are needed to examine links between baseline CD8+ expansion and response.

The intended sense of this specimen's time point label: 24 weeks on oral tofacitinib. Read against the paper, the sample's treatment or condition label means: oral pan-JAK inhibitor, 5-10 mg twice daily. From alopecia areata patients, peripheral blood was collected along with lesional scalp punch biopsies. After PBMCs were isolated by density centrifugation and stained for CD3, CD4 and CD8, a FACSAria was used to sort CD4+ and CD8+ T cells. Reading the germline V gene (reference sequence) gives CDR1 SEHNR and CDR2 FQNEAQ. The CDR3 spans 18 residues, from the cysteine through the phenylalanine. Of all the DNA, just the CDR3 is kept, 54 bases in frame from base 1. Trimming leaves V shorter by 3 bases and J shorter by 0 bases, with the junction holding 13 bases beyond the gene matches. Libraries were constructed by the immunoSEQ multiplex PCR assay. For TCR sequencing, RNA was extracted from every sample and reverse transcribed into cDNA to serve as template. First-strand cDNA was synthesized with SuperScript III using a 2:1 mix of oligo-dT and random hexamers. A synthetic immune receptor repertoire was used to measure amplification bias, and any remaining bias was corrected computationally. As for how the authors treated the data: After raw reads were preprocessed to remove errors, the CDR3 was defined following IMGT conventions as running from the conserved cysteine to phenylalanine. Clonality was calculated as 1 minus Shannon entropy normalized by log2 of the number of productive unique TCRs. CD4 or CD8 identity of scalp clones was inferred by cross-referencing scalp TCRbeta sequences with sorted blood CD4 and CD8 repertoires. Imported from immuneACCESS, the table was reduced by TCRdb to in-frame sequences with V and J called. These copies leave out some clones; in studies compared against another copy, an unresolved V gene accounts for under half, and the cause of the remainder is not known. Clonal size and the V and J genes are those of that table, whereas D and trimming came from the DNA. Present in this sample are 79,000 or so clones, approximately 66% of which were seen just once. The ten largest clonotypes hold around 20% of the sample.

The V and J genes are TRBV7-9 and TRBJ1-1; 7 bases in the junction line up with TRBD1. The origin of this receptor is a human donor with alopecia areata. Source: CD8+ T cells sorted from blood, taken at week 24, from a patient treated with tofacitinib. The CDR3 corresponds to CASSLFPGTEFMNTEAFF. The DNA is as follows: TGTGCCAGCAGCTTGTTCCCCGGGACAGAGTTTATGAACACTGAAGCTTTCTTT.